The 29 T cell receptor beta chains below come from one sample, sequenced in a study of T cells in Graves' hyperthyroidism and ophthalmopathy. Amplified TCR beta CDR3 regions derived from RNA transcripts. TCR CDR3 underwent first-round RT-PCR with the HTBI primer set. TCRdb reanalysed the multiplex PCR reads using MiXCR and keeps one entry per CDR3 protein. The table includes approximately 640,000 distinct CDR3 sequences, roughly 17% detected once. The sample taken for sequencing was blood. Source of these receptors: a woman aged 30 to 39 with Graves' hyperthyroidism.

The chain joins TRBV20-1 to TRBJ2-1; 9 positions agree with TRBD2. Germline V gives CDR1 DFQATT, CDR2 SNEGSKA (reference sequence). V shed 6 bases, J shed 5 bases, and the junction held 14 bases outside the gene matches. The CDR3 contains 16 residues. CDR3 DNA: TGCAGTGCATTAAAACCCAGGACTAGCGCCAACAATGAGCAGTTCTTC. It is translated as CSALKPRTSANNEQFF.

A remark on this clonotype: Relative to the germline gene, one junction end is altered; a read error may explain this. The chain links TRBV11-3 to TRBJ1-3; D gene ambiguous. The germline V gene encodes CDR1 SGHNT and CDR2 YENEEA. CDR3 size: 15 residues. For the CDR3, the DNA is TGTGCCAGCAGCTTAGGGGCTGGCGCTGGAAACACCGTATATTTT. It encodes CASSLGAGAGNTVYF.

The V and J genes are TRBV10-3 and TRBJ1-1, with D perhaps matching TRBD1 (6 bases). Between the trimmed V and J ends, which lost 6 bases and 1 base, there was a span of 18 bases. Per germline, CDR1 ENHRY and CDR2 SYGVKD. The CDR3 totals 16 residues. CDR3 sequence (DNA): TGTGCCATCAGCCAAACAGGGATACCCTCGAACACTGAAGCTTTCTTT. It encodes CAISQTGIPSNTEAFF.

The V and J genes are TRBV28 and TRBJ1-2; D perhaps matches TRBD1 (6 bases). The germline CDR1 and CDR2 sequences are MDHEN and SYDVKM. The CDR3 spans 12 residues. V lost 7 bases and J 7 bases, leaving 13 bases between the germline ends. The CDR3 region is CASMAGAVGYTF. The CDR3 coding sequence is TGTGCCAGCATGGCGGGGGCGGTTGGCTACACCTTC.

V usage is TRBV25-1 and J usage is TRBJ2-1; TRBD1 aligns across 7 bases. This CDR3 contains 15 residues. Germline V gene sequence: CDR1 MGHDK, CDR2 SYGVNS. J gave up 7 bases and V 6 bases, and 12 bases lay outside the gene matches. CDR3 in amino acids: CASSLIGTASNEQFF. As DNA, the CDR3 is TGTGCCAGCAGCCTCATAGGGACAGCAAGTAATGAGCAGTTCTTC.

This chain joins TRBV6-5 and TRBJ2-3; weak D call: TRBD1 (6 bases). CDR3 size: 16 residues. Trimming pared 5 bases from V and 5 bases from J, leaving 20 bases between. Germline CDR1 and CDR2: MNHEY and SVGAGI. CDR3 bases: TGTGCCAGCAGTCTACAGGGAGTAGGGTGGGGAGATACGCAGTATTTT. Translating it yields CASSLQGVGWGDTQYF.

Many counts were recorded for this clonotype. The chain links TRBV11-2 to TRBJ2-7; 9 nucleotides align to TRBD2. The CDR3 length is 15 residues. V was clipped by 3 bases and J by 6 bases; unmatched bases: 9. Germline V gene lookup returns CDR1 SGHAT and CDR2 FQNNGV. CDR3 nucleotides: TGTGCCAGCAGCTTCGGTGCGCGGGAGGGTTTCGAGCAGTACTTC. Its translation is CASSFGAREGFEQYF.

This clonotype was found many times. This chain links TRBV2 with TRBJ2-6, with D unresolved. Germline V gene data show CDR1 as SNHLY and CDR2 as FYNNEI. V was cut by 3 bases and J by 4 bases, with 22 bases left in between. The CDR3 contains 19 residues. The CDR3 here is CASSDVGTNLFSGANVLTF. CDR3 sequence (DNA): TGTGCCAGCAGTGACGTAGGCACAAACCTATTTTCCGGGGCCAACGTCCTGACTTTC.

At least ten counts were recorded for this clonotype. The rearrangement joins TRBV6-1 to TRBJ2-1; no reliable D call. Trimming took 5 bases from V and 2 from J, leaving 16 bases between them. Germline loops: CDR1 MNHNS, CDR2 SASEGT. This CDR3 has 16 amino acids. The CDR3 loop is CASSLRQNRPYNEQFF. CDR3 nucleotide sequence: TGTGCCAGCAGTCTCCGACAAAACCGACCCTACAATGAGCAGTTCTTC.

The sample holds a few counts of this clonotype. The V and J genes are TRBV19 and TRBJ1-1; D may be TRBD1 (6 bases). There are 13 residues in the CDR3. Per the germline V gene, CDR1 is LNHDA and CDR2 is SQIVND (reference sequence). V was pared by 9 bases and J by 10 bases, with 21 bases between. CDR3 protein: CASTHQGYLGAFF. Written as DNA, the CDR3 is TGTGCCAGCACCCACCAGGGGTACCTCGGAGCTTTCTTT.

CDR3 amino acids: CAWSEKEEQYF. The CDR3 bases are TGTGCCTGGAGTGAAAAAGAAGAGCAGTACTTC. The chain joins TRBV30 to TRBJ2-7; D is unresolved. The CDR3 has 11 residues. Germline V gene lookup returns CDR1 GTSNPN and CDR2 SVGIG (reference sequence). V lost 1 base and J lost 7, with 8 bases in between.

The table lists this clonotype with many counts. The chain is built from TRBV20-1 and TRBJ2-1; 12 bases are a match to TRBD2. The CDR3 runs to 17 residues. CDR1 is DFQATT, CDR2 SNEGSKA, per germline (reference sequence). The ends lost 2 bases at V and 3 bases at J; junction bases unmatched: 8. CDR3 in DNA: TGCAGTGCTAGAATCCTAGCGGGAGGGCCAGGCTACAATGAGCAGTTCTTC. Amino acid sequence: CSARILAGGPGYNEQFF.

This clonotype turned up a few times. The J gene is TRBJ2-3, the V gene TRBV29-1; D possibly corresponds to TRBD2 (5 bases). Trimming cost V 6 bases and J 0 bases, with 22 bases left between them. CDR1 is SQVTM, CDR2 ANQGSEA, per germline. The CDR3 consists of 17 residues. CDR3 amino acids: CSVQPPRPDSSTDTQYF. The CDR3 nucleotides are TGCAGCGTCCAACCCCCACGCCCGGACTCAAGCACAGATACGCAGTATTTT.

This clonotype came up many times. The V gene is TRBV24-1, the J gene TRBJ1-1; D gene uncertain. The ends were cut back, 5 bases at V and 1 base at J, with 7 bases in the middle. There are 13 residues in the CDR3. The germline CDR1 and CDR2 sequences are KGHDR and SFDVKD. The CDR3 nucleotides are TGTGCCACCAGTGTCGATTGGAACACTGAAGCTTTCTTT. This codes for CATSVDWNTEAFF.

The rearrangement joins TRBV28 to TRBJ1-4; 9 bases fit TRBD1. CDR1 and CDR2 from the germline V gene are MDHEN and SYDVKM. After removal of 6 bases from V and 2 bases from J, the junction contained 10 bases not matched to a gene. The length of the CDR3 is 17 residues. In DNA, the CDR3 is TGTGCCAGCAGGGTACAGGGGGCTGGATGGACTAATGAAAAACTGTTTTTT. The encoded protein is CASRVQGAGWTNEKLFF.

The table lists this clonotype with a few counts. This chain connects TRBV11-2 to TRBJ2-6, with D uncertain. CDR1 and CDR2 (germline): SGHAT, FQNNGV. Trimming left V 1 base short and J 0 bases short, with 7 bases between. This CDR3 has 16 residues. CDR3 DNA sequence: TGTGCCAGCAGCTTAGTCATCCGCTCTGGGGCCAACGTCCTGACTTTC. It yields the protein CASSLVIRSGANVLTF.

The chain combines TRBV28 with TRBJ2-7; TRBD2 is a possible D gene (6 bases). The CDR3 has 15 amino acids. V gave up 6 bases and J gave up 7 bases, with 22 bases separating them. Germline V gene lookup returns CDR1 MDHEN and CDR2 SYDVKM. The CDR3 DNA is TGTGCCAGCAGCGGTCGGGCCGGGACTCTGGGGGAGCAGTACTTC. Translation: CASSGRAGTLGEQYF.

This clonotype has more than one count but fewer than ten. This chain joins TRBV6-2 or TRBV6-3 and TRBJ1-1; D call uncertain. There are 15 residues in the CDR3. V was pared by 0 bases and J by 3 bases, with 11 bases between. Germline V gives CDR1 MNHEY, CDR2 SVGEGT. The CDR3 nucleotides are TGTGCCAGCAGTTACTCGGAGGCTTCTTACACTGAAGCTTTCTTT. This codes for CASSYSEASYTEAFF.

This clonotype turned up a few times. The chain employs TRBV24-1 and TRBJ2-3, with D perhaps matching TRBD2 (6 bases). CDR1 KGHDR and CDR2 SFDVKD come from the germline V gene. The germline V and J ends were trimmed by 5 bases and 2 bases, with 7 bases remaining between them. CDR3 length: 13 residues. The CDR3 reads CATSGGVTDTQYF. CDR3 nucleotides: TGTGCCACCAGTGGGGGGGTCACAGATACGCAGTATTTT.

In its sample, this clonotype was seen many times. V usage is TRBV2 and J usage is TRBJ1-2, with D hard to call. Trimming took off 8 bases at V and 5 bases at J, with 6 bases between the two ends. This CDR3 has 10 amino acids. Germline CDR1 is SNHLY and CDR2 is FYNNEI. This chain's CDR3 is CASPAYGYTF. CDR3 in DNA: TGTGCCAGCCCCGCGTATGGCTACACCTTC.

V is TRBV9 and J is TRBJ2-3; D is unclear. The CDR3 spans 14 residues. Germline CDR1 and CDR2: SGDLS and YYNGEE. V was trimmed by 2 bases and J by 4 bases, leaving 11 bases between them. CDR3: CASSVGLGSDTQYF. The CDR3 DNA reads TGTGCCAGCAGCGTGGGCCTGGGTTCAGATACGCAGTATTTT. Together with reference TRBV9 and TRBJ2-3, the CDR3 gives the full variable domain: DSGVTQTPKHLITATGQRVTLRCSPRSGDLSVYWYQQSLDQGLQFLIQYYNGEERAKGNILERFSAQQFPDLHSELNLSSLELGDSALYFCASSVGLGSDTQYFGPGTRLTVL.

Only one count was recorded for this clonotype. A read error may explain this, as a much larger clone is one base away. The chain uses TRBV5-1 and TRBJ2-1, with TRBD1 matching over 9 bases. The germline CDR1 and CDR2 sequences are SGHRS and YFSETQ. The CDR3 is 15 residues long. CDR3 in amino acids: CVSSRGTGSGNEQFF. DNA for the CDR3: TGCGTCAGCAGCAGGGGGACAGGGTCGGGCAATGAGCAGTTCTTC.

This clonotype was counted a few times. The V gene is TRBV11-3, the J gene TRBJ2-3, with D hard to call. The V gene lost 1 base and the J gene lost 2 bases, with 7 bases spanning the gap. Germline V lookup: CDR1 SGHNT, CDR2 YENEEA. The CDR3 covers 14 residues. CDR3 coding DNA: TGTGCCAGCAGCTTAGGACGGATCACAGATACGCAGTATTTT. Translated: CASSLGRITDTQYF.

The chain joins TRBV5-4 to TRBJ2-1; TRBD1 matches at 9 bases. The CDR3 sequence is 15 residues long. Germline CDR1 is SGHNT and CDR2 is YYREEE (reference sequence). Germline trimming cut 0 bases from V and 8 bases from J; bases unmatched to any gene: 6. CDR3 sequence: CASSLAVTGGDEQFF. The CDR3 DNA is TGTGCCAGCAGCTTGGCTGTGACAGGGGGGGATGAGCAGTTCTTC.

This clonotype came up once. This chain connects TRBV12-3 or TRBV12-4 to TRBJ1-5; the D is unclear. With 7 bases removed from V and 8 bases from J, the gap between germline ends came to 12 bases. The CDR3 extends over 12 amino acids. Here the CDR3 DNA reads TGTGCCAGCACCCACCCCGGGGAGCCCCAGCATTTT. Translating gives CASTHPGEPQHF.

The chain combines TRBV28 with TRBJ2-5; maybe TRBD2 (5 bases). From germline, CDR1 is MDHEN and CDR2 SYDVKM. The CDR3 contains 14 residues. Trimming removed 1 base from V and 5 bases from J, with 11 bases in between. The CDR3 region is CASSLFPGGETQYF. CDR3 coding DNA: TGTGCCAGCAGTTTATTTCCCGGCGGGGAGACCCAGTACTTC.

This clonotype was observed a handful of times. The chain combines TRBV4-2 with TRBJ1-5; D perhaps matches TRBD1 (5 bases). Germline V gene lookup returns CDR1 LGHNA and CDR2 YNFKEQ. The CDR3 contains 15 residues. Trimming pared 0 bases from V and 7 bases from J, leaving 13 bases between. The CDR3 spells CASSQEGGLGQPQHF. The CDR3, as DNA: TGTGCCAGCAGCCAAGAGGGGGGGTTAGGACAGCCCCAGCATTTT.

This clonotype was recorded at least ten times. This sequence joins TRBV7-8 and TRBJ2-4; possible D gene TRBD1, 5 bases. This CDR3 is built from 15 residues. Deletions cut 0 bases from V and 7 bases from J, with 13 bases between. CDR1 and CDR2 from the germline V gene are SGHVS and FQNEAQ. The CDR3 nucleotides read TGTGCCAGCAGCTTAGCGTGGGGCCGGAACAACATTCAGTACTTC. As protein: CASSLAWGRNNIQYF.

This clonotype turned up a few times. The J gene is TRBJ2-7, the V gene TRBV15, with 7 nucleotides matching TRBD2. This CDR3 spans 15 amino acids. Germline V gene lookup returns CDR1 LNHNV and CDR2 YYDKDF (reference sequence). Germline trimming cut 0 bases from V and 3 bases from J; bases unmatched to any gene: 5. CDR3 nucleotides: TGTGCCACCAGCAGAGATCGCGGGAGCATCTACGAGCAGTACTTC. The encoded protein is CATSRDRGSIYEQYF. Full variable domain (missing parts from reference TRBV15 and TRBJ2-7): DAMVIQNPRYQVTQFGKPVTLSCSQTLNHNVMYWYQQKSSQAPKLLFHYYDKDFNNEADTPDNFQSRRPNTSFCFLDIRSPGLGDTAMYLCATSRDRGSIYEQYFGPGTRLTVT.